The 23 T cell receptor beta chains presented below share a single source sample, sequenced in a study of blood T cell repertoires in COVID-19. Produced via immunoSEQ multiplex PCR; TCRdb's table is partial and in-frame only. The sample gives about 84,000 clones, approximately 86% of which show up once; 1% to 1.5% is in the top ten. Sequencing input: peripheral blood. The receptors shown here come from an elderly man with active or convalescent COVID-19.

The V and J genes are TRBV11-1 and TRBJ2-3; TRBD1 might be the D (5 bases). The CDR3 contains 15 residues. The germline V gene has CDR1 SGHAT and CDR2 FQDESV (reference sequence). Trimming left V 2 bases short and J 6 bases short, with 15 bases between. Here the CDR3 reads CASSLRQGGLDTQYF. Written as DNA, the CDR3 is TGTGCCAGCAGCTTACGGCAGGGTGGGTTGGATACGCAGTATTTT.

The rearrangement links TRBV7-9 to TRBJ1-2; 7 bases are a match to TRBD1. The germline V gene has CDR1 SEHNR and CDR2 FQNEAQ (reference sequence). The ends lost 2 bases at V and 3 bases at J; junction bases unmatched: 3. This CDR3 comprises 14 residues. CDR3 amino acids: CASSLTGTDYGYTF. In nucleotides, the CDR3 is TGTGCCAGCAGCTTAACTGGGACAGACTATGGCTACACCTTC. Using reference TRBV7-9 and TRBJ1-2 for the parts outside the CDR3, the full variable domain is DTGVSQNPRHKITKRGQNVTFRCDPISEHNRLYWYRQTLGQGPEFLTYFQNEAQLEKSRLLSDRFSAERPKGSFSTLEIQRTEQGDSAMYLCASSLTGTDYGYTFGSGTRLTVV.

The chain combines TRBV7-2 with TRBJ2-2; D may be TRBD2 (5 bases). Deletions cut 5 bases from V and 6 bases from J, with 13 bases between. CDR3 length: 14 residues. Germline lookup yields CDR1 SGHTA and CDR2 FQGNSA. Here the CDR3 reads CASSPLSVAGELFF. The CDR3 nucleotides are TGTGCCAGCAGCCCCCTTAGCGTAGCCGGGGAGCTGTTTTTT. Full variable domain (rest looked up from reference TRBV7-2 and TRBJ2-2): GAGVSQSPSNKVTEKGKDVELRCDPISGHTALYWYRQSLGQGLEFLIYFQGNSAPDKSGLPSDRFSAERTGGSVSTLTIQRTQQEDSAVYLCASSPLSVAGELFFGEGSRLTVL.

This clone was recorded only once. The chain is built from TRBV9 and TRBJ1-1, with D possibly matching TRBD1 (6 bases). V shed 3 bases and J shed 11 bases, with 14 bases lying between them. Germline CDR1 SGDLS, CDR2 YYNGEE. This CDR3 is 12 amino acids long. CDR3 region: CASSAGGGQAFF. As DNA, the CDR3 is TGTGCCAGCAGCGCCGGCGGGGGGCAGGCTTTCTTT.

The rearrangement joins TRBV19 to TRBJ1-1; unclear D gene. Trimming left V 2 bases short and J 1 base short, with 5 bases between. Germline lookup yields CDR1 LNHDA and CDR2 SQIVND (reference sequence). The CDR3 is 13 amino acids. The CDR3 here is CASSITRNTEAFF. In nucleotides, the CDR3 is TGTGCCAGTAGTATAACCAGGAACACTGAAGCTTTCTTT.

The CDR3 bases are TGTGCCAGCAGCGTAGGGCCGGGAGACTACAATGAGCAGTTCTTC. Translated: CASSVGPGDYNEQFF. This sequence joins TRBV9 and TRBJ2-1, with D maybe TRBD2 (6 bases). Germline values: CDR1 SGDLS, CDR2 YYNGEE. This CDR3 has 15 amino acids. V lost 0 bases to trimming and J lost 3 bases, with 10 bases between them.

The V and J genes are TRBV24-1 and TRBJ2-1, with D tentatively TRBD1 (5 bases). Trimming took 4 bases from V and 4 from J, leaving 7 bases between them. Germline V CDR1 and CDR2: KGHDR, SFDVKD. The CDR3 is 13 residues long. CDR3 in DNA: TGTGCCACCAGTGACACAGGTTACAATGAGCAGTTCTTC. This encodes CATSDTGYNEQFF.

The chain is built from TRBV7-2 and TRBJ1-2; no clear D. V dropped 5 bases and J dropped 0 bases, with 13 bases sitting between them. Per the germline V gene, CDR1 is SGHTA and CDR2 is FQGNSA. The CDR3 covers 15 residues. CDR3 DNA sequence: TGTGCCAGCAGCGCGATCAGGCAATCTAACTATGGCTACACCTTC. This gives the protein CASSAIRQSNYGYTF.

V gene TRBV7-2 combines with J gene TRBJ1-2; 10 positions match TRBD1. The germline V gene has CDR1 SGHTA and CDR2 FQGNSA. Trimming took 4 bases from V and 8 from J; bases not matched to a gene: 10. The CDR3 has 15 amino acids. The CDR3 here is CASSSKTGGLGGYTF. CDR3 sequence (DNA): TGTGCCAGCAGCTCGAAGACAGGGGGCCTTGGCGGCTACACCTTC.

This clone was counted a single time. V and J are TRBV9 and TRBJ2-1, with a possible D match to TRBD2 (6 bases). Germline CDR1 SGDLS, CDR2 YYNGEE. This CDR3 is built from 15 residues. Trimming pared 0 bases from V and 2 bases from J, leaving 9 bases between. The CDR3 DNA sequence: TGTGCCAGCAGCGTAGAGGGACTTCCCTACAATGAGCAGTTCTTC. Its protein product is CASSVEGLPYNEQFF. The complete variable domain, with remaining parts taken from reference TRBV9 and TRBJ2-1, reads DSGVTQTPKHLITATGQRVTLRCSPRSGDLSVYWYQQSLDQGLQFLIQYYNGEERAKGNILERFSAQQFPDLHSELNLSSLELGDSALYFCASSVEGLPYNEQFFGPGTRLTVL.

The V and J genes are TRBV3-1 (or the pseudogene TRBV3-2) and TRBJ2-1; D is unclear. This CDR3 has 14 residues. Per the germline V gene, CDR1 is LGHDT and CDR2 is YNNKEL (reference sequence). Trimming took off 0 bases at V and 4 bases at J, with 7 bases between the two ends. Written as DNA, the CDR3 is TGTGCCAGCAGCCAAGATCGCGGATACAATGAGCAGTTCTTC. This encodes CASSQDRGYNEQFF.

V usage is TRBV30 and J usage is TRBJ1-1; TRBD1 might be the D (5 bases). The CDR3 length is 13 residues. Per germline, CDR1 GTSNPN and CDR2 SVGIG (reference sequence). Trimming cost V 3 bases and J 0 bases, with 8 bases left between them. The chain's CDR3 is CAWRWGVNTEAFF. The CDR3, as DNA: TGTGCCTGGAGATGGGGGGTGAACACTGAAGCTTTCTTT.

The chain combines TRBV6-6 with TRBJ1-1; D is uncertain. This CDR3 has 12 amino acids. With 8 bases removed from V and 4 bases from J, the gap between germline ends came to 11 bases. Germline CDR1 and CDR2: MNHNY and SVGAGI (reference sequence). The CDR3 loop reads CASGLTSTEAFF. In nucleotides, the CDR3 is TGTGCCAGCGGGCTGACGAGCACTGAAGCTTTCTTT.

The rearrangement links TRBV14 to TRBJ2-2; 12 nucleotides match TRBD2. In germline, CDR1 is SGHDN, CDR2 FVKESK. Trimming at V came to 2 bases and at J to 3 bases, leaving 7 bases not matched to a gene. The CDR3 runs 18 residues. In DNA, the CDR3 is TGTGCCAGCAGCCAATACACTAGCGGGAGGTTATACACCGGGGAGCTGTTTTTT. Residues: CASSQYTSGRLYTGELFF.

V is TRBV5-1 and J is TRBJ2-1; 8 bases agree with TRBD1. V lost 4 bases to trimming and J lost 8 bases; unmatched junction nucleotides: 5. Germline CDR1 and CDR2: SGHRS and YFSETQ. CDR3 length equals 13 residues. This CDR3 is CASSPDRVDEQFF. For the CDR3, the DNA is TGCGCCAGCAGCCCGGACAGGGTAGATGAGCAGTTCTTC.

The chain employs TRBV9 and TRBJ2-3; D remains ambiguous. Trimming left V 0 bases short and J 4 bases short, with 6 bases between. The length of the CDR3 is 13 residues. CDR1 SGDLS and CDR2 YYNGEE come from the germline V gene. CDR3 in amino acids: CASSVDRADTQYF. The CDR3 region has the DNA TGTGCCAGCAGCGTAGACCGGGCAGATACGCAGTATTTT.

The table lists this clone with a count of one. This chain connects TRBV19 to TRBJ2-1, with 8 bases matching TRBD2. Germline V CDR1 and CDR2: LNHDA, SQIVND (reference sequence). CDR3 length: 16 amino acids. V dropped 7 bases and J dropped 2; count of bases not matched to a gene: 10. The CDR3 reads CASNLWAGGTYNEQFF. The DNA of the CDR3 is TGTGCCAGTAATCTCTGGGCGGGAGGAACCTACAATGAGCAGTTCTTC.

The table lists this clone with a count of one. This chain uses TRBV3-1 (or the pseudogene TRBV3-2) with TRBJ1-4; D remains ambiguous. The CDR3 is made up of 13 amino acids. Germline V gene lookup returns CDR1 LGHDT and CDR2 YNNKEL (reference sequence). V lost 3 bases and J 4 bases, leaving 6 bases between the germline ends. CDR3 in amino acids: CASSHRFNEKLFF. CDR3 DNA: TGTGCCAGCAGCCACCGGTTTAATGAAAAACTGTTTTTT.

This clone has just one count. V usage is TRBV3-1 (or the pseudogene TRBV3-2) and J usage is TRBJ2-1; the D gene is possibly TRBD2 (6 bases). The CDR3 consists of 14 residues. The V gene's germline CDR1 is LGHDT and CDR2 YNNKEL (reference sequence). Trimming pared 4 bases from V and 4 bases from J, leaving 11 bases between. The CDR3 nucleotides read TGTGCCAGCAGCCGTGTGGAGGGTTACAATGAGCAGTTCTTC. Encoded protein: CASSRVEGYNEQFF.

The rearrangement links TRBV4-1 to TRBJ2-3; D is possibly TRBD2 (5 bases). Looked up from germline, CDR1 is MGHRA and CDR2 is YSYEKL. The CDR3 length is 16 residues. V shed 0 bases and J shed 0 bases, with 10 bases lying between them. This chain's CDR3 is CASSQDPRLSTDTQYF. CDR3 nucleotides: TGCGCCAGCAGCCAAGATCCCCGACTAAGCACAGATACGCAGTATTTT.

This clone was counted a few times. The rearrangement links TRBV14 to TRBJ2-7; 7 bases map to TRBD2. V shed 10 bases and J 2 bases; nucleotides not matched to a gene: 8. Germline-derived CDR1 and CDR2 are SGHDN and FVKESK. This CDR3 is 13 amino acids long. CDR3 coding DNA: TGTGCCACGGCAGAGGGAGGGACCTACGAGCAGTACTTC. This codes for CATAEGGTYEQYF.

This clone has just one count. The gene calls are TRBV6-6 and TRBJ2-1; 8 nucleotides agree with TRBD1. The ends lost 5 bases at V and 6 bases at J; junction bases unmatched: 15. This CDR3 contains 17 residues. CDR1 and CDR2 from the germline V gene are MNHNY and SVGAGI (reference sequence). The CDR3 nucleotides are TGTGCCAGCAGTCAACCAGTGACAGGGGCGACCTTCAATGAGCAGTTCTTC. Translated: CASSQPVTGATFNEQFF.

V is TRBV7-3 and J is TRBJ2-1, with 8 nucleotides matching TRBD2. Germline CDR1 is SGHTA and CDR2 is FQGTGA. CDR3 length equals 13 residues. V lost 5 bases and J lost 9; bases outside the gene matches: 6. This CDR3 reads CASSRGLASEQFF. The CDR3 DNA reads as TGTGCCAGCAGCCGCGGACTAGCATCTGAGCAGTTCTTC.